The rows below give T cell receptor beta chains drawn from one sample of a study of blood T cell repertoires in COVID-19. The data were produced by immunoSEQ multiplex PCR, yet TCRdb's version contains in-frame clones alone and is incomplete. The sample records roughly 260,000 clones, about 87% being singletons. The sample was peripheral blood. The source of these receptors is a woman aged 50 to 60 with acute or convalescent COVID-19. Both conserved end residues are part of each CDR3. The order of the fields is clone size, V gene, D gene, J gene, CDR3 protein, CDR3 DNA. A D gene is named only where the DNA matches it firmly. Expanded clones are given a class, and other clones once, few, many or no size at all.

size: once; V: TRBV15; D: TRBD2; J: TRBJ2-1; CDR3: CATSRGGSGFYYNEQFF; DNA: TGTGCCACCAGCAGAGGTGGTAGCGGGTTCTACTACAATGAGCAGTTCTTC
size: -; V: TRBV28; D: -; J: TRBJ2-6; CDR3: CASSPPRDSGANVLTF; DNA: TGTGCCAGCAGTCCCCCGAGAGACAGTGGGGCCAACGTCCTGACTTTC
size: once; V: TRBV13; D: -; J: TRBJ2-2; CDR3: CASSLGAGREELFF; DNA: TGTGCCAGCAGCTTAGGGGCAGGCAGGGAGGAGCTGTTTTTT
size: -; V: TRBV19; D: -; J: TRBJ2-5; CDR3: CASSPTGLRYQETQYF; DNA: TGTGCCAGTAGTCCTACAGGGTTACGGTACCAAGAGACCCAGTACTTC
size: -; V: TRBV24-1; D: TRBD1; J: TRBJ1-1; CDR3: CAVQGSTEAFF; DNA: TGTGCCGTACAGGGGTCTACTGAAGCTTTCTTT
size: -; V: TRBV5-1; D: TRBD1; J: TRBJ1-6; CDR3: CASSPRAGGNSPLHF; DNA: TGCGCCAGCAGCCCCCGAGCAGGGGGTAATTCACCCCTCCACTTT
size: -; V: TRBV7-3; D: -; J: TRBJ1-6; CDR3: CASSLTRRNSPLHF; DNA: TGTGCCAGCAGCCTCACAAGGAGAAATTCACCCCTCCACTTT
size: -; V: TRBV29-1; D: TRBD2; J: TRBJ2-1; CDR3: CSVERLAGGGDEQFF; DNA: TGCAGCGTTGAACGACTAGCGGGAGGAGGGGATGAGCAGTTCTTC
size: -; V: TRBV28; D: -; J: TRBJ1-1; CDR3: CASSLAAGGAYTEAFF; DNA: TGTGCCAGCAGTTTAGCCGCCGGCGGGGCGTACACTGAAGCTTTCTTT
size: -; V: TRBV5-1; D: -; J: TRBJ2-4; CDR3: CASSLVGEDIQYF; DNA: TGCGCCAGCAGCTTGGTGGGGGAGGACATTCAGTACTTC
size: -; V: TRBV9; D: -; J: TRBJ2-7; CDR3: CASSVDSTYEQYF; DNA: TGTGCCAGCAGCGTAGACAGTACCTACGAGCAGTACTTC
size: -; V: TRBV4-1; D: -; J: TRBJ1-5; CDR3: CASSQVDLGSLGNQPQHF; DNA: TGCGCCAGCAGCCAAGTCGATCTGGGGAGTTTGGGCAATCAGCCCCAGCATTTT